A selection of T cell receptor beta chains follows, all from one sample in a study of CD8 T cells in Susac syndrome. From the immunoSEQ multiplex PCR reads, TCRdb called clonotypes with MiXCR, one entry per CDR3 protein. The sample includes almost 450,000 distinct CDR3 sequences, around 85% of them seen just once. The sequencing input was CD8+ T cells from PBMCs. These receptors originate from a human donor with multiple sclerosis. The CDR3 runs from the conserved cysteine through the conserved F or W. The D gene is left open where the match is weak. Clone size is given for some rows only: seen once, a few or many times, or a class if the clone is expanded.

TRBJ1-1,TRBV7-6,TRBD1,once,CASSRTGDEAFF
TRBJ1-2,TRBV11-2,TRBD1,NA,CASSGADRRNYGYTF
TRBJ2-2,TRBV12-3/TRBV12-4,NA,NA,CASSLLYNTGELFF
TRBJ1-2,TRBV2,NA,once,CASRAGRNYGFTF
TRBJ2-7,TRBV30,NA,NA,CAWLGTGSSYEQYF
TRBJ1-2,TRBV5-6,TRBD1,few,CASSLGTGGYYGYTF
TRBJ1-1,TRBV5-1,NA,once,CASSLAIMNTEAFF
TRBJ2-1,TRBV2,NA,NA,CASSEAPDWQDEQFF
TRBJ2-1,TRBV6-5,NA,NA,CASSILQGSSYNEQFF
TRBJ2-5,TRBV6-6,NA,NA,CASTIYREGGETQYF
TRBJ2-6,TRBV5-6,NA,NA,CASSHVRANVPTF
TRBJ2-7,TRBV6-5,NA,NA,CASSYSPQSYYYEQYF
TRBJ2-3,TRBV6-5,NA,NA,CASSSLETVYYTDTQYF
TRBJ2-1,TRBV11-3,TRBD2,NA,CASSLDPGGATYNEQFF
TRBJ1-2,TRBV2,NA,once,CASSEAAADPIYGYTF
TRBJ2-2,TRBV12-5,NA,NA,CASGLVWAGLHTGELFF
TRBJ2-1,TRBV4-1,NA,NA,CASSQEGLSSGNEQFF
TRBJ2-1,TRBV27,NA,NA,CASSLRDSNYNEQFF
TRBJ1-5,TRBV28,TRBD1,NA,CASRPPGQGRYSNQPQHF
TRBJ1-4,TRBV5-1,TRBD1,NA,CASSPGQGLTNEKLFF
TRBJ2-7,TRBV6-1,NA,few,CASSPPGTLYEQYF
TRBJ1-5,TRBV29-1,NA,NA,CSVGGTESNQPQHF
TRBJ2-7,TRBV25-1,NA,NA,CASSEVGDPTYEQYF
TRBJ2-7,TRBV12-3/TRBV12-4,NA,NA,CASSSGQGGHGEQYF
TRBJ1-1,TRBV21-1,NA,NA,CASSTYRTGENTEAFF
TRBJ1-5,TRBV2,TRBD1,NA,CASAWDSSNQPQHF
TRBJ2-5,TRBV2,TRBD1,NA,CASSDITGGEETQYF
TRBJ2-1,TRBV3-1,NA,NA,CASSQEGLPQNEQFF
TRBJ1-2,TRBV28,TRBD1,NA,CASRIVGGYYGYTF
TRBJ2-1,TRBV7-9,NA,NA,CASSSAGSSNEQFF
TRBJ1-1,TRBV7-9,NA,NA,CASSLMIEAFF
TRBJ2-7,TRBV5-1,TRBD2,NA,CASSLDPGGISYEQYF
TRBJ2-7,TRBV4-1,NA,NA,CASSQDRFEGVEQYF
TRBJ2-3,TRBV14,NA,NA,CASSQGWPSDTQYF
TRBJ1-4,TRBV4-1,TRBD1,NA,CASSRVQGGVTNEKLFF
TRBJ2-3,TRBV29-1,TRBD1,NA,CSVGTGASTDTQYF
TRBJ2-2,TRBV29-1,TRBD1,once,CSVVTGGNGELFF
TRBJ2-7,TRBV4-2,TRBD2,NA,CASSQDLGGGSYEQYF
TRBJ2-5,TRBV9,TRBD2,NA,CASSPGTSLKETQYF
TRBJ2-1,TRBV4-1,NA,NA,CASTEAGAYNEQFF
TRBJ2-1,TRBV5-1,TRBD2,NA,CASSLPPGLAGGPWSYNEQFF
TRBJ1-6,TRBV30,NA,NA,CAWNSDRSDSPLHF
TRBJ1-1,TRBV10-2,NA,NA,CASSESLLTEAFF
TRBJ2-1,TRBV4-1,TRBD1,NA,CASSQEGTGPYNEQFF
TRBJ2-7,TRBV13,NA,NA,CASSIWTGMEQYF
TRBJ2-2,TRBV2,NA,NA,CASSPVGSPGELFF
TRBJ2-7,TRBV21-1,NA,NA,CASSKIELPEVWDRTSYEQYF
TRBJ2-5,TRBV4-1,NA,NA,CASSQPGGAQETQYF
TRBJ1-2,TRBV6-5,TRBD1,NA,CASSYSRTGGFYGYTF
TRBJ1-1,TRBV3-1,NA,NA,CASSQGVTEAFF
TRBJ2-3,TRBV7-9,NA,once,CASRLGVDTQYF
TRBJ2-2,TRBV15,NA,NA,CATRGGQGWTGELFF
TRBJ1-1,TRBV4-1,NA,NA,CASSQEGLTDEAFF
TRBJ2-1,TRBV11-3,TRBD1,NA,CASSFRQGPIGEQFF
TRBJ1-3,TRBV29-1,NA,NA,CSVRAGDNTIYF
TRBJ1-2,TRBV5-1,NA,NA,CASSWSAGEIYYGYTF
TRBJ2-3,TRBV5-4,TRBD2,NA,CASSSRAGEEDTQYF
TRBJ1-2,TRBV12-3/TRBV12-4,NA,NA,CASSVTRRGLDGYTF
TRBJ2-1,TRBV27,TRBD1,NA,CASSDRGRLGNEQFF